This T cell receptor (beta chain) was documented in a study of beta chain features in type 1 diabetes. Findings of the study overall: Fewer insertions but more deletions were seen at VDJ junctions in type 1 diabetes patients. Patients' naive, central memory and regulatory TCRB repertoires appeared more alike than those of healthy donors. In all four CD4+ subsets, TCRB CDR3 length was significantly, moderately reduced in type 1 diabetes.

In this sample, this clone turned up a few times. What it binds is not known. CDR3 length equals 14 residues. Trimming pared 0 bases from V and 4 bases from J, leaving 11 bases between. The germline CDR1 and CDR2 sequences are SGDLS and YYNGEE. TCRB transcripts that were expressed got sequenced, as all of the isolated RNA had been reverse transcribed. Sequenced by immunoSEQ multiplex PCR; TCRdb stores in-frame clones only, minus some. The sample lists 150,000 to 200,000 clones, 6.5% to 10% occurring once. The authors sorted CD4+ naive, central memory, regulatory and stem cell-like memory cells via CD45RO/CCR7/CD25/CD127/CD95/CD27.

Specimen: central memory CD4+ T cells from blood. The TCR was taken from a woman aged 18-29 years with type 1 diabetes. V is TRBV9 and J is TRBJ2-7, with D perhaps matching TRBD2 (5 bases). This CDR3 reads CASSVGGGLYEQYF. The CDR3, as DNA: TGTGCCAGCAGCGTAGGTGGAGGCCTATACGAGCAGTACTTC.